A single sample gave rise to the 22 T cell receptor beta chains below, sequenced in a study of T-cell reconstitution after alpha-beta-depleted transplantation in children. Preparation of the TCRbeta library used unique molecular identifiers. From the PCR reads, TCRdb called clonotypes with MiXCR, one entry per CDR3 protein. In the table there are about 300,000 distinct CDR3 sequences, over 9.5% of which are singletons. Sequencing used PBMCs, obtained before TCRalphabeta/CD19-depleted stem cell transplant. The receptor source for this set is a boy under two years old with acute myeloid leukemia, due to receive a stem cell transplant.

This chain joins TRBV6-5 and TRBJ1-1; TRBD1 is a possible D gene (6 bases). V was pared by 0 bases and J by 8 bases, with 28 bases between. From germline, CDR1 is MNHEY and CDR2 SVGAGI. This CDR3 comprises 19 residues. The CDR3 DNA reads as TGTGCCAGCAGTTACTCGCATCTTTTCGGGGGCCCGCAAGGGAGAGAAGCTTTCTTT. This gives the protein CASSYSHLFGGPQGREAFF.

This clonotype was counted between two and nine times. V gene TRBV7-8 combines with J gene TRBJ2-7; tentatively, D is TRBD2 (5 bases). The length of the CDR3 is 13 residues. V was shortened by 3 bases and J by 6 bases, with 12 bases between the two germline ends. Germline-derived CDR1 and CDR2 are SGHVS and FQNEAQ. Here the CDR3 DNA reads TGTGCCAGCAGCTTTGACGGGGTGGGCGAGCAGTACTTC. Protein: CASSFDGVGEQYF.

This clonotype has a handful of counts. J is TRBJ1-5 and V is TRBV6-1; D is possibly TRBD1 (5 bases). The CDR3 runs 14 residues. Trimming took 4 bases from V and 2 from J, leaving 9 bases between them. The germline V gene has CDR1 MNHNS and CDR2 SASEGT. Here the CDR3 reads CASSAGGRNQPQHF. DNA of the CDR3: TGTGCCAGCAGTGCCGGGGGACGCAATCAGCCCCAGCATTTT.

The chain combines TRBV19 with TRBJ2-5; D unresolved. The CDR3 extends over 11 amino acids. The V end lost 9 bases, the J end lost 2 bases, and 7 bases lay between the germline ends. Germline CDR1 LNHDA, CDR2 SQIVND (reference sequence). The chain's CDR3 is CARTQQETQYF. The CDR3 bases are TGTGCCAGGACCCAACAAGAGACCCAGTACTTC.

With regard to this clonotype: A much bigger clone sits one base away, suggesting this may be a read error. The rearrangement uses TRBV6-5 and TRBJ2-1, with D perhaps assigned TRBD1 or TRBD2 (5 bases each). Germline CDR1 reads MNHEY; CDR2 reads SVGAGI. The length of the CDR3 is 15 residues. This chain's CDR3 is CASSSRDHAYHEQFF. CDR3 sequence (DNA): TGTGCCAGCAGTTCCCGGGACCATGCCTACCATGAGCAGTTCTTC.

The rearrangement links TRBV7-9 to TRBJ2-3; D not resolved. Germline CDR1 is SEHNR and CDR2 is FQNEAQ (reference sequence). The CDR3 consists of 11 residues. Deletions cut 4 bases from V and 14 bases from J, with 13 bases between. CDR3: CASSSTRMSYF. The CDR3 DNA follows: TGTGCCAGCAGCTCGACTCGAATGTCGTATTTT.

Note on this clonotype: A single base separates this from a much larger clone, so it may be a read error. J is TRBJ2-2 and V is TRBV4-2; no firm D call. CDR3 length equals 14 residues. Germline V lookup: CDR1 LGHNA, CDR2 YNFKEQ. The CDR3 spells CASRQVAATGELFF. The CDR3 nucleotides read TGTGCCAGCAGGCAAGTAGCAGCAACTGGGGAGCTGTTTTTT.

The CDR3 is CASSQTSYLTYEQYF. The CDR3 nucleotides read TGTGCCAGCAGCCAGACTAGTTATTTGACCTACGAGCAGTACTTC. J is TRBJ2-7 and V is TRBV4-2; the D gene is possibly TRBD2 (6 bases). This CDR3 region has 15 residues. The V end lost 3 bases, the J end lost 2 bases, and 14 bases lay between the germline ends. Per germline, CDR1 LGHNA and CDR2 YNFKEQ.

This clonotype has a count of ten or more. The chain uses TRBV4-2 and TRBJ2-2; no reliable D call. The CDR3 has 14 amino acids. Per germline, CDR1 LGHNA and CDR2 YNFKEQ. The ends were cut back, 0 bases at V and 5 bases at J, with 7 bases in the middle. The CDR3 DNA reads TGTGCCAGCAGCCAAGATGCCGGGACCGGGGAGCTGTTTTTT. Translation: CASSQDAGTGELFF.

The table lists this clonotype with many counts. The chain has TRBV29-1 and TRBJ2-5; 8 nucleotides align to TRBD1. The CDR3 runs 17 residues. V gave up 2 bases and J gave up 1 base; unmatched junction bases: 12. Germline V gene sequence: CDR1 SQVTM, CDR2 ANQGSEA. The CDR3 protein is CSVESTPDRAPQETQYF. The CDR3 nucleotides read TGCAGCGTTGAATCTACCCCGGACAGGGCACCCCAAGAGACCCAGTACTTC.

This clonotype was found many times. The rearrangement uses TRBV7-9 and TRBJ1-6; TRBD1 might be the D (5 bases). The CDR3 is 14 amino acids. Per germline, CDR1 SEHNR and CDR2 FQNEAQ (reference sequence). V lost 4 bases and J 9 bases, leaving 13 bases between the germline ends. As DNA, the CDR3 is TGTGCCAGCAGCTCCGGGACCCGAAGTTCACCCCTCCACTTT. It specifies CASSSGTRSSPLHF.

The CDR3 loop reads CSARDYSLSSYNEQFF. CDR3 DNA: TGCAGTGCTAGGGACTATAGTTTGAGCTCCTACAATGAGCAGTTCTTC. The V call is TRBV20-1, the J call TRBJ2-1; perhaps TRBD2 as D (6 bases). Trimming removed 3 bases from V and 0 bases from J, with 15 bases in between. CDR1 is DFQATT, CDR2 SNEGSKA, per germline (reference sequence). The CDR3 consists of 16 residues.

This clonotype came up many times. The CDR3 protein is CASSSAQWWETQYF. As DNA, the CDR3 is TGTGCCAGCAGCTCTGCACAGTGGTGGGAGACCCAGTACTTC. The gene calls are TRBV11-2 and TRBJ2-5; D call uncertain. CDR1 is SGHAT and CDR2 is FQNNGV in the germline V gene. This CDR3 has 14 residues. Trimming took 4 bases from V and 5 from J, leaving 14 bases between them.

There are many counts of this clonotype. This sequence joins TRBV5-6 and TRBJ2-7, with D unresolved. The V gene lost 5 bases and the J gene lost 0 bases, with 18 bases spanning the gap. This CDR3 has 16 amino acids. Germline CDR1 and CDR2: SGHDT and YYEEEE. The DNA for the CDR3 is TGTGCCAGCAGTCCGGGCCCTAGGGTTCGCTCCTACGAGCAGTACTTC. Translating gives CASSPGPRVRSYEQYF.

This clonotype was observed many times. V usage is TRBV20-1 and J usage is TRBJ2-7, with D maybe TRBD2 (6 bases). V was clipped by 5 bases and J by 3 bases, with 11 bases between them. Germline values: CDR1 DFQATT, CDR2 SNEGSKA (reference sequence). The CDR3 runs to 12 residues. The CDR3 nucleotides read TGCAGTGCTTTTTCTAGCGTCTACGAGCAGTACTTC. This sequence encodes CSAFSSVYEQYF.

There are a few counts of this clonotype. The chain combines TRBV6-5 with TRBJ1-4, with D possibly matching TRBD1 (6 bases). The germline V gene encodes CDR1 MNHEY and CDR2 SVGAGI. CDR3 size: 14 residues. V was trimmed by 8 bases and J by 2 bases, leaving 12 bases between them. Written as DNA, the CDR3 is TGTGCCAGCGGTTGGGGGGCGACTAATGAAAAACTGTTTTTT. It specifies CASGWGATNEKLFF.

This clonotype came up many times. The gene calls are TRBV10-2 and TRBJ2-3; possibly TRBD2 for D (6 bases). This CDR3 is 16 amino acids long. CDR1 WSHSY and CDR2 SAAADI come from the germline V gene. V was cut by 10 bases and J by 0 bases, with 20 bases left in between. The CDR3, as DNA: TGCGCCACCATGGATGGAGGGGCGCGGAGCACAGATACGCAGTATTTT. Translating gives CATMDGGARSTDTQYF.

This clonotype showed up just a few times. This rearrangement joins TRBV28 to TRBJ1-2, with 9 bases identical to TRBD1. The V gene's germline CDR1 is MDHEN and CDR2 SYDVKM. There are 15 residues in the CDR3. Trimming cost V 9 bases and J 6 bases; bases outside gene matches: 14. In DNA form, the CDR3 reads TGTGCCAGTTTCTACGCCGGGACAGGGCGGGATGGCTACACCTTC. Residues: CASFYAGTGRDGYTF.

With respect to this clonotype: A much larger clone sits a single nucleotide away, making a read error possible. This chain uses TRBV11-2 with TRBJ2-7; D is possibly TRBD2 (5 bases). The germline V gene has CDR1 SGHAT and CDR2 FQNNGV. This CDR3 has 17 residues. V lost 0 bases and J lost 2, with 17 bases in between. This CDR3 is CASSLEFSTSTTYEQYF. The CDR3 nucleotides are TGTGCCAGCAGCTTAGAGTTTTCGACTTCGACTACCTACGAGCAGTACTTC. Full variable domain (rest looked up from reference TRBV11-2 and TRBJ2-7): EAGVAQSPRYKIIEKRQSVAFWCNPISGHATLYWYQQILGQGPKLLIQFQNNGVVDDSQLPKDRFSAERLKGVDSTLKIQPAKLEDSAVYLCASSLEFSTSTTYEQYFGPGTRLTVT.

The table lists this clonotype with many counts. J is TRBJ2-1 and V is TRBV5-6; TRBD2 aligns across 13 bases. The CDR3 consists of 16 residues. CDR1 is SGHDT, CDR2 YYEEEE, per germline. J gave up 6 bases and V 4 bases, and 7 bases lay outside the gene matches. The CDR3 region has the DNA TGTGCCAGCAGCGTTTCCGGGACTAGCGGGGTCAATGAGCAGTTCTTC. Amino acids: CASSVSGTSGVNEQFF.

This clonotype was counted at least ten times. In nucleotides, the CDR3 is TGTGCCAGCAGCTTATGGCTAGCGGGGCCAAACACCGGGGAGCTGTTTTTT. Translated: CASSLWLAGPNTGELFF. V is TRBV7-2 and J is TRBJ2-2; 9 bases align to TRBD2. CDR1 SGHTA and CDR2 FQGNSA come from the germline V gene. The J segment lost 2 bases and the V segment lost 2 bases, leaving 6 bases of the junction unmatched. The CDR3 has 17 amino acids.

Regarding this clonotype: Being one base from a much bigger clone, this may be a read error. The chain combines TRBV12-3 or TRBV12-4 with TRBJ2-5; no clear D gene. The V end was cut by 5 bases, the J end by 9 bases, with 16 bases between. CDR3 length equals 13 residues. The CDR3 DNA is TGTGCCAGCAGTATGGGCCCGTCATCGGCCCAGTACTTC. It yields the protein CASSMGPSSAQYF.